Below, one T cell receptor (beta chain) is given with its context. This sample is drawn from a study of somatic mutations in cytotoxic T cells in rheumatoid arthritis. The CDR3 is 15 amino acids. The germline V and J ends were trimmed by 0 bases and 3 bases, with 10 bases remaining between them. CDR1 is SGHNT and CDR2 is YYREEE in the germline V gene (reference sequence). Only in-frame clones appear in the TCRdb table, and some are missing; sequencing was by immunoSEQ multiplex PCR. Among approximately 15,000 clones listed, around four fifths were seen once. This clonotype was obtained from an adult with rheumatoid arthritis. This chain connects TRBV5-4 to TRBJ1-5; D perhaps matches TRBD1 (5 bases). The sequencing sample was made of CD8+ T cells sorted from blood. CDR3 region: CASSLGAGPNQPQHF. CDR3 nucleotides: TGTGCCAGCAGCTTGGGGGCAGGGCCCAATCAGCCCCAGCATTTT. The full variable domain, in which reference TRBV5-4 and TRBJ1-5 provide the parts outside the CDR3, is ETGVTQSPTHLIKTRGQQVTLRCSSQSGHNTVSWYQQALGQGPQFIFQYYREEENGRGNFPPRFSGLQFPNYSSELNVNALELDDSALYLCASSLGAGPNQPQHFGDGTRLSIL.